Described below is a single T cell receptor (beta chain) sequence and its context. This clone's antigen is unknown. The record has no base qualities; no much larger clone is one base away. Healthy HIV-negative adults with no recently reported acute infections or vaccinations were included as donors. Every donor was a Caucasian adult living in Nashville, Tennessee, USA. CD4+ T cells were enriched through magnetic negative selection, after which naive cells were positively selected on CD45RA and the remaining negative fraction served as the memory subset. Blood was collected by leukapheresis, and PBMCs were isolated by Ficoll-Histopaque density gradient centrifugation and then cryopreserved in liquid nitrogen vapor phase. Purity and quantity of every magnetically sorted T cell population were checked by analytical flow cytometry. From each sorted fraction, genomic DNA was isolated and quantified by UV absorbance on a Nanodrop 2000c.

Using the deep immunoSEQ assay, multiplex PCR amplified TCR CDR3 regions from genomic DNA. For each cell subset, the extracted genomic DNA was distributed evenly across all wells of several immunoSEQ 96-well plates, and each plate served as one replicate. Each replicate PCR for sorted subsets received 150 to 250 ng genomic DNA, equal to some 32,000 T cell genomes. The purified libraries were quantified using a Qubit 3.0 fluorometer, sized with a Bioanalyzer 2100, and then quantified again using the KAPA Library Quantification kit. Every immunoSEQ 96-well plate was sequenced on a separate single-read 150-cycle Illumina NextSeq 550 flow cell. For the original study's pipeline: Because only junctional sequences without quality scores were contained in the immunoSEQ output, filtering matching that applied to full-length reads could not be performed. To assign V/J genes and CDR3, sequences were annotated against IMGT germline references using PyIR, a Python wrapper for IgBLAST v1.9. Reads were removed for weak V/J assignments (E-value above 1e-6), missing CDR3, stop codons, out-of-frame junctions, or ambiguous translated residues. V3J clonotypes were defined by identical inferred V gene, J gene, and CDR3 amino acid sequence. The percentage overlap between two repertoires was calculated by dividing the number of shared unique clonotypes by the size of the smaller repertoire. Richness of each repertoire was evaluated using RTK rarefaction, the Chao1 estimator, and Recon v2.1 estimates of unobserved clonotypes. Generation probabilities for all TCRbeta clonotypes obtained by the gDNA method from a handful of donors were computed using OLGA. Held by TCRdb, this immuneACCESS table contains in-frame sequences only and omits some clones. Under half of the omission traces to an unresolved V gene where checked; the cause of the rest is unknown. V, J and clone size reflect that table, while D and trimming were determined from the DNA. In all, the sample holds approximately 1,500,000 clones, and 95% to 99% of those were seen once. Approximately 0.45% of the sample rests with the top ten.

This specimen comes from a study of shared clonotypes between healthy human individuals (dated by TCRdb to 2019 to 2021). Some background on the complete study: A couple of women and three men aged 18 to 49 years were included in the cohort. For each donor, three plates each were used for CD4 naive and CD4 memory, two plates were used for CD8 naive, and one plate was used for CD8 memory. To estimate repertoire size and how much clonotype sharing occurs between individuals, the study deeply sequenced the blood TCR repertoires of a handful of healthy adults. Different laboratories and diverse techniques were used to prepare libraries and sequence TCR repertoires, to increase sequencing depth and limit assay-specific biases. Per donor, leukapheresis produced somewhere between about 0.9 and 10 billion PBMCs. What the work shows at the level of the full study, not this receptor alone: Rarefaction of sorted-subset datasets indicated incomplete sequencing despite the large sequencing depth. When four donors were compared, the shared fraction of clonotypes was about 5% for naive CD4, more than 3% for naive CD8, more than 2% for memory CD4, and 0.4% for memory CD8. Clonotypes shared by all four sorted-subset donors showed higher generation probabilities than non-shared clonotypes. Pairwise subsampling led to the expectation that sequencing depth would affect the degree of clonotype sharing among donors. Sampling was restricted to blood, and TCR repertoires in tissues likely differ from the TCR repertoires found in blood. Estimated clonotype richness was generally larger for naive than for memory subsets. Because the study included only a small number of donors, the genetic and exposure-history diversity represented was limited.

The germline V gene encodes CDR1 MNHEY and CDR2 SVGAGI. V sheds 7 bases and J sheds 4 bases, leaving 10 bases between their ends. The CDR3 runs 12 residues from the cysteine to the phenylalanine. Of all the DNA, just the CDR3 is kept, 36 bases in frame from base 1. This clonotype was sampled from a man younger than 40 in good health. Input material: naive CD4+ T cells sorted from blood. The cell subset or site label on this specimen signifies: CD45RA+ positively selected. This receptor chain uses TRBV6-5 and TRBJ1-1, with the identity of the D gene unclear. Here is the DNA: TGTGCCAGCAAAGACCGCTTCACTGAAGCTTTCTTT. Translated, it reads CASKDRFTEAFF.